The entry below gives a single TCR beta chain sequence along with its context. CDR1 and CDR2 from the germline V gene are SGHTA and FQGNSA. The CDR3 is 18 residues long. The ends lost 2 bases at V and 5 bases at J; junction bases unmatched: 17. This sample stems from a study of blood T cell repertoires in COVID-19. Turning to the study itself: PBMCs, B-cell-depleted T cells, or T cells provided the cDNA or gDNA that made up the material.

Original analysis: For nucleated cells, counts were estimated from reference gene primer amplification. Here immunoSEQ multiplex PCR was the method, and the copy in TCRdb shows in-frame clones only, minus some. V, J and clone size were drawn from that table, and D and trimming were deduced from the DNA. The table includes approximately 300,000 clones, 80% to 85% detected once. Source material: peripheral blood. The sequence came from a person aged 65-85 years with COVID-19, enrolled during active disease. The V and J genes are TRBV7-2 and TRBJ2-5; 7 bases align to TRBD2. CDR3: CASSLSLAAPQLGETQYF. The CDR3 coding sequence is TGTGCCAGCAGCTTATCCCTAGCGGCACCCCAATTGGGGGAGACCCAGTACTTC.